This record concerns one T cell receptor beta chain sequence. The assay was immunoSEQ multiplex PCR, and TCRdb's table has in-frame clones only and misses some. This sample yields about 81,000 clones, of which approximately 82% are seen a single time; around 6.9% belongs to the top ten. The sample is drawn from a study of blood T cell repertoires in COVID-19. CDR1 is MGHRA, CDR2 YSYEKL, per germline. The CDR3 totals 14 residues. V lost 4 bases and J 0 bases, leaving 9 bases between the germline ends. The sample was peripheral blood. This receptor was identified in a human donor in a cohort sampled during active COVID-19. The V call is TRBV4-1, the J call TRBJ1-1; tentative D call: TRBD1 (5 bases). CDR3 sequence: CASSPARVNTEAFF. CDR3 nucleotide sequence: TGCGCCAGCAGCCCCGCCAGGGTGAACACTGAAGCTTTCTTT.